The 5 T cell receptor beta chains in this list originate from one sample, sequenced in a study of glioma-infiltrating T cells after dendritic cell vaccination. As to time point: after dendritic cell vaccination, including at tumor progression/relapse. Sequencing was performed with immunoSEQ multiplex PCR; in TCRdb, only in-frame clones are kept and a portion is missing. The data show 100,000 or so clones, almost 90% seen once. Sequenced material: blood, taken after dendritic cell vaccination. These receptors were taken from a human donor with glioblastoma.

This clone was detected only once. J is TRBJ2-3 and V is TRBV27; 7 bases are a match to TRBD2. Germline trimming cut 1 base from V and 3 bases from J; bases unmatched to any gene: 16. The CDR3 is made up of 19 amino acids. CDR1 and CDR2 (germline): MNHEY, SMNVEV (reference sequence). The chain's CDR3 is CASSLFGAHWRESTDTQYF. The CDR3 DNA reads as TGTGCCAGCAGTTTATTCGGGGCCCATTGGCGGGAGTCGACAGATACGCAGTATTTT.

The chain combines TRBV5-4 with TRBJ2-5; 8 bases agree with TRBD1. V was clipped by 3 bases and J by 3 bases; unmatched bases: 1. This CDR3 region has 13 residues. Germline V gene lookup returns CDR1 SGHNT and CDR2 YYREEE (reference sequence). CDR3 DNA: TGTGCCAGCAGCTCGGACAGGGAAGAGACCCAGTACTTC. It is translated as CASSSDREETQYF.

CDR3 sequence reads: CASRAGPGEQFF. The DNA of the CDR3 is TGTGCCAGCAGGGCTGGCCCAGGTGAGCAGTTCTTC. This chain uses TRBV5-4 with TRBJ2-1; D is uncertain. Germline CDR1 and CDR2: SGHNT and YYREEE (reference sequence). Between the trimmed V and J ends, which lost 5 bases and 9 bases, there was a span of 12 bases. This CDR3 is 12 amino acids long.

The chain recombines TRBV7-2 with TRBJ2-7, with 9 bases aligning to TRBD1. The CDR3 loop spans 14 amino acids. The germline gives CDR1 SGHTA, CDR2 FQGNSA. After removal of 6 bases from V and 4 bases from J, the junction contained 7 bases not matched to a gene. The CDR3 coding sequence is TGTGCCAGCAGTAAGACAGGGGGATTTTACGAGCAGTACTTC. The encoded protein is CASSKTGGFYEQYF.

The genes are TRBV5-1 and TRBJ2-7, with D possibly being TRBD2 (5 bases). In germline, CDR1 is SGHRS, CDR2 YFSETQ. The CDR3 contains 16 residues. Trimming left V 0 bases short and J 2 bases short, with 15 bases between. This CDR3 is CASSLGGTGFTYEQYF. CDR3 DNA sequence: TGCGCCAGCAGCTTGGGGGGTACGGGGTTTACCTACGAGCAGTACTTC. The whole variable domain, filled in from reference TRBV5-1 and TRBJ2-7, reads KAGVTQTPRYLIKTRGQQVTLSCSPISGHRSVSWYQQTPGQGLQFLFEYFSETQRNKGNFPGRFSGRQFSNSRSEMNVSTLELGDSALYLCASSLGGTGFTYEQYFGPGTRLTVT.